One and the same sample provided the 28 T cell receptor beta chains below, sequenced in a study of shared clonotypes between healthy human individuals. Naive CD8 cells, CD45RO-negative and positively selected for CCR7, excluded terminally differentiated effector memory CD45RA+ cells. Only in-frame clones appear in the TCRdb table, and some are missing; sequencing was by immunoSEQ multiplex PCR. This sample has about 2 million clones; roughly 94% occur once, and the top ten carry 0.9% to 1.5%. Sequencing used naive CD8+ T cells sorted from blood. The receptors derive from a man aged 18 to 29 in good health.

CDR3 nucleotide sequence: TGTGCCAGCAGCCCACTCGGGACAGGGGGTTGGGGCACTGAAGCTTTCTTT. Protein: CASSPLGTGGWGTEAFF. This sequence joins TRBV5-6 and TRBJ1-1; 11 positions agree with TRBD1. Germline loops: CDR1 SGHDT, CDR2 YYEEEE. CDR3 length: 17 amino acids. V lost 4 bases and J lost 4; bases outside the gene matches: 12.

The V gene is TRBV11-3, the J gene TRBJ2-1; perhaps D is TRBD1 or TRBD2 (6 bases each). The CDR3 has 14 amino acids. Trimming stripped 3 bases from V and 8 bases from J, with 14 bases between. Germline CDR1 reads SGHNT; CDR2 reads YENEEA. CDR3 sequence (DNA): TGTGCCAGCAGCTTTCCGTGGGGGGCCGATGAGCAGTTCTTC. It codes for CASSFPWGADEQFF.

V is TRBV4-1 and J is TRBJ1-6, with D tentatively TRBD1 (6 bases). Germline-derived CDR1 and CDR2 are MGHRA and YSYEKL. Trimming took off 0 bases at V and 3 bases at J, with 6 bases between the two ends. This CDR3 has 15 amino acids. CDR3 amino acids: CASSQEDSYNSPLHF. The CDR3 DNA reads as TGCGCCAGCAGCCAAGAGGACAGCTATAATTCACCCCTCCACTTT.

The chain combines TRBV29-1 with TRBJ1-2; D call uncertain. V dropped 2 bases and J dropped 3 bases, with 16 bases sitting between them. Germline V gene data show CDR1 as SQVTM and CDR2 as ANQGSEA. The CDR3 runs 15 residues. The DNA for the CDR3 is TGCAGCGTTGAATTTCCGGGCCGATCATACTATGGCTACACCTTC. This codes for CSVEFPGRSYYGYTF.

This clone was recorded once. V gene TRBV9 combines with J gene TRBJ2-3, with 13 positions matching TRBD2. This CDR3 is built from 16 residues. With 3 bases clipped from V and 5 bases from J, the junction kept 6 bases outside the gene matches. Germline CDR1 reads SGDLS; CDR2 reads YYNGEE. The CDR3 bases are TGTGCCAGCAGCGGGACTAGCGGGAGTATTGTAGATACGCAGTATTTT. The encoded protein is CASSGTSGSIVDTQYF.

V gene TRBV14 combines with J gene TRBJ2-3; the match to TRBD1 covers 7 bases. The CDR3 has 16 residues. With V trimmed by 0 bases and J by 0 bases, 3 bases remained unmatched. Germline V gene data show CDR1 as SGHDN and CDR2 as FVKESK. The CDR3 region is CASSQEDRLSTDTQYF. In DNA form, the CDR3 reads TGTGCCAGCAGCCAAGAGGACAGGTTAAGCACAGATACGCAGTATTTT. The whole variable domain, remainder taken from reference TRBV14 and TRBJ2-3, is EAGVTQFPSHSVIEKGQTVTLRCDPISGHDNLYWYRRVMGKEIKFLLHFVKESKQDESGMPNNRFLAERTGGTYSTLKVQPAELEDSGVYFCASSQEDRLSTDTQYFGPGTRLTVL.

The chain combines TRBV11-1 with TRBJ2-7; possibly TRBD1 or TRBD2 for D (6 bases each). CDR1 is SGHAT and CDR2 is FQDESV in the germline V gene (reference sequence). The CDR3 loop spans 16 amino acids. Trimming stripped 2 bases from V and 0 bases from J, with 14 bases between. The CDR3 spells CASSLWRDTPSYEQYF. CDR3 nucleotide sequence: TGTGCCAGCAGCTTATGGCGGGACACCCCCTCCTACGAGCAGTACTTC.

Points on this clone: Other DNA variants within this sample encode the same CDR3. This chain connects TRBV4-1 to TRBJ2-7; the D is unclear. This CDR3 has 13 residues. CDR1 MGHRA and CDR2 YSYEKL come from the germline V gene. Trimming removed 3 bases from V and 5 bases from J, with 11 bases in between. The CDR3 here is CASSQVGTHEQYF. CDR3 nucleotide sequence: TGCGCCAGCAGCCAGGTGGGAACTCACGAGCAGTACTTC.

The V gene is TRBV6-5, the J gene TRBJ2-5, with 8 bases that match TRBD2. The V gene's germline CDR1 is MNHEY and CDR2 SVGAGI. The CDR3 spans 15 residues. V lost 0 bases to trimming and J lost 5 bases; unmatched junction nucleotides: 5. CDR3 residues: CASSYSSGGTETQYF. The CDR3 DNA reads TGTGCCAGCAGTTACTCGTCGGGGGGGACCGAGACCCAGTACTTC.

The chain recombines TRBV13 with TRBJ2-5, with 14 nucleotides matching TRBD2. CDR3 length: 16 amino acids. V shed 5 bases and J 5 bases; nucleotides not matched to a gene: 7. In germline, CDR1 is PRHDT, CDR2 FYEKMQ (reference sequence). The CDR3 loop is CASSPRLAGGLETQYF. For the CDR3, the DNA is TGTGCCAGCAGCCCAAGACTAGCGGGGGGGCTGGAGACCCAGTACTTC. Drawing the rest from reference TRBV13 and TRBJ2-5, the complete variable domain is AAGVIQSPRHLIKEKRETATLKCYPIPRHDTVYWYQQGPGQDPQFLISFYEKMQSDKGSIPDRFSAQQFSDYHSELNMSSLELGDSALYFCASSPRLAGGLETQYFGPGTRLLVL.

This chain links TRBV9 with TRBJ2-1, with a weak D call TRBD1 (5 bases). The CDR3 extends over 18 amino acids. Per germline, CDR1 SGDLS and CDR2 YYNGEE. V lost 5 bases, J lost 10 bases, and 31 bases lay in between. The CDR3 is CASSDQIQQPGHPKEQFF. The CDR3 nucleotides read TGTGCCAGCAGTGATCAGATACAACAACCTGGACACCCCAAGGAGCAGTTCTTC.

The chain is built from TRBV10-2 and TRBJ2-7; 9 bases align to TRBD2. The CDR3 totals 15 residues. Germline lookup yields CDR1 WSHSY and CDR2 SAAADI. V was pared by 2 bases and J by 4 bases, with 6 bases of the junction left unmatched. The CDR3 spells CASSEVETSGYEQYF. CDR3 bases: TGCGCCAGCAGTGAGGTCGAGACTAGCGGTTACGAGCAGTACTTC.

The V call is TRBV13, the J call TRBJ1-5; tentative D call: TRBD1 (6 bases). V lost 0 bases and J lost 6, with 15 bases in between. This CDR3 has 16 amino acids. CDR1 PRHDT and CDR2 FYEKMQ come from the germline V gene (reference sequence). The CDR3 DNA is TGTGCCAGCAGCTTAGGCGCCAGGGGCGAAAGTCAGCCCCAGCATTTT. Translating gives CASSLGARGESQPQHF.

The V call is TRBV5-6, the J call TRBJ2-7; 8 positions match TRBD1. Germline V gene data show CDR1 as SGHDT and CDR2 as YYEEEE. V gave up 3 bases and J gave up 6 bases; unmatched junction bases: 8. The CDR3 covers 14 residues. The CDR3 is CASSSTGVWGEQYF. The CDR3 DNA is TGTGCCAGCAGCTCGACAGGGGTTTGGGGCGAGCAGTACTTC. Full variable domain (rest looked up from reference TRBV5-6 and TRBJ2-7): DAGVTQSPTHLIKTRGQQVTLRCSPKSGHDTVSWYQQALGQGPQFIFQYYEEEERQRGNFPDRFSGHQFPNYSSELNVNALLLGDSALYLCASSSTGVWGEQYFGPGTRLTVT.

The chain uses TRBV6-5 and TRBJ2-7; D perhaps matches TRBD2 (5 bases). The V and J ends lost 2 bases and 2 bases respectively, with 13 bases between them. Germline-derived CDR1 and CDR2 are MNHEY and SVGAGI. CDR3 length: 15 residues. The CDR3: CASSYVPVGAYEQYF. CDR3 nucleotide sequence: TGTGCCAGCAGTTACGTCCCCGTGGGAGCCTACGAGCAGTACTTC.

V is TRBV4-2 and J is TRBJ2-4, with 8 bases that match TRBD2. The CDR3 consists of 17 residues. After removal of 0 bases from V and 1 base from J, the junction contained 5 bases not matched to a gene. Per the germline V gene, CDR1 is LGHNA and CDR2 is YNFKEQ. The CDR3 region has the DNA TGTGCCAGCAGCCAAGAGTACGGGGGGGCTGCCAAAAACATTCAGTACTTC. This gives the protein CASSQEYGGAAKNIQYF.

The CDR3 DNA sequence: TGCGCCAGCAGCCATGGCATCTCCTACGAGCAGTACTTC. Protein product: CASSHGISYEQYF. The chain recombines TRBV4-3 with TRBJ2-7, with D hard to call. The V gene lost 3 bases and the J gene lost 0 bases, with 6 bases spanning the gap. Germline V gene lookup returns CDR1 LGHNA and CDR2 YSLEER. The CDR3 is made up of 13 amino acids.

The chain employs TRBV27 and TRBJ2-7; D possibly corresponds to TRBD2 (6 bases). Per germline, CDR1 MNHEY and CDR2 SMNVEV (reference sequence). There are 8 residues in the CDR3. CDR3 nucleotide sequence: TGTACTGGGGACTTTCAGTACTTC. Translated, it gives CTGDFQYF.

The V and J genes are TRBV7-9 and TRBJ1-6; D not certain. The CDR3 consists of 18 residues. Germline V gives CDR1 SEHNR, CDR2 FQNEAQ (reference sequence). Trimming took off 5 bases at V and 0 bases at J, with 17 bases between the two ends. The CDR3 DNA reads TGTGCCAGCAGCCAGGCGCCGGGAGCGAGCTCCTATAATTCACCCCTCCACTTT. Translating it yields CASSQAPGASSYNSPLHF. Filled out from reference TRBV7-9 and TRBJ1-6, the complete variable domain reads DTGVSQNPRHKITKRGQNVTFRCDPISEHNRLYWYRQTLGQGPEFLTYFQNEAQLEKSRLLSDRFSAERPKGSFSTLEIQRTEQGDSAMYLCASSQAPGASSYNSPLHFGNGTRLTVT.

The chain combines TRBV7-3 with TRBJ2-1; D ambiguous. V shed 4 bases and J shed 5 bases, with 9 bases lying between them. This CDR3 comprises 13 residues. The germline CDR1 and CDR2 sequences are SGHTA and FQGTGA. CDR3 in amino acids: CASSSLADNEQFF. CDR3 DNA: TGTGCCAGCAGCTCCCTGGCTGACAATGAGCAGTTCTTC.

The chain uses TRBV11-2 and TRBJ2-7; 11 bases match TRBD2. This CDR3 region has 15 residues. Losses at the gene ends were 4 bases for V and 5 bases for J; bases not matched to a gene: 7. Germline lookup yields CDR1 SGHAT and CDR2 FQNNGV. The CDR3: CASSSYGLAGNEQYF. CDR3 nucleotide sequence: TGTGCCAGCAGCTCCTACGGACTAGCGGGCAACGAGCAGTACTTC.

The chain is built from TRBV5-1 and TRBJ2-7, with 8 bases that match TRBD1. V lost 4 bases to trimming and J lost 5 bases; unmatched junction nucleotides: 11. The CDR3 has 15 amino acids. The germline V gene has CDR1 SGHRS and CDR2 YFSETQ. The chain's CDR3 is CASSAVGTGMNEQYF. CDR3 sequence (DNA): TGCGCCAGCAGCGCAGTGGGGACAGGAATGAACGAGCAGTACTTC.

The chain uses TRBV28 and TRBJ1-1, with a possible D match to TRBD1 (6 bases). V lost 6 bases and J 11 bases, leaving 22 bases between the germline ends. The V gene's germline CDR1 is MDHEN and CDR2 SYDVKM. The CDR3 is 14 residues long. CDR3 sequence reads: CASSPPLTAQGAFF. The CDR3 nucleotides are TGTGCCAGCAGCCCTCCCCTTACAGCCCAGGGGGCTTTCTTT.

This chain connects TRBV19 to TRBJ1-1, with D possibly matching TRBD1 (6 bases). The CDR3 is 14 residues long. Germline lookup yields CDR1 LNHDA and CDR2 SQIVND (reference sequence). V lost 5 bases and J lost 1, with 11 bases in between. The CDR3 here is CASSLGHANTEAFF. DNA of the CDR3: TGTGCCAGTAGTTTGGGACACGCGAACACTGAAGCTTTCTTT.

V is TRBV5-1 and J is TRBJ2-1, with D perhaps being TRBD1 or TRBD2 (5 bases each). Germline loops: CDR1 SGHRS, CDR2 YFSETQ. There are 16 residues in the CDR3. V lost 0 bases and J lost 2, with 12 bases in between. CDR3 loop: CASSLAGTSPYNEQFF. The CDR3 DNA reads TGCGCCAGCAGCTTGGCCGGGACGAGCCCCTACAATGAGCAGTTCTTC. The full variable domain, with the rest looked up from reference TRBV5-1 and TRBJ2-1, is KAGVTQTPRYLIKTRGQQVTLSCSPISGHRSVSWYQQTPGQGLQFLFEYFSETQRNKGNFPGRFSGRQFSNSRSEMNVSTLELGDSALYLCASSLAGTSPYNEQFFGPGTRLTVL.

The chain uses TRBV2 and TRBJ1-2; D uncertain. Germline loops: CDR1 SNHLY, CDR2 FYNNEI. V lost 1 base to trimming and J lost 8 bases, with 11 bases between them. The CDR3 extends over 13 amino acids. The CDR3 DNA reads as TGTGCCAGCAGTGAAGAGGCAGGCAGGGGCTACACCTTC. Its protein product is CASSEEAGRGYTF.

With regard to this clone: This sample also contains other DNA sequences that code for the same CDR3. The CDR3 is CASSLAVTDTQYF. CDR3 sequence (DNA): TGTGCCAGCAGCTTAGCGGTCACAGATACGCAGTATTTT. This sequence joins TRBV7-9 and TRBJ2-3; D is unclear. Germline values: CDR1 SEHNR, CDR2 FQNEAQ (reference sequence). The CDR3 covers 13 residues. The ends were cut back, 0 bases at V and 2 bases at J, with 3 bases in the middle.

This chain joins TRBV4-2 and TRBJ2-5, with TRBD1 matching over 9 bases. Germline V gene data show CDR1 as LGHNA and CDR2 as YNFKEQ. The CDR3 contains 16 residues. Trimming removed 3 bases from V and 3 bases from J; junction bases left unmatched: 8. The CDR3 region has the DNA TGTGCCAGCAGCCAGACTCCGGGACAGGGAGAAGAGACCCAGTACTTC. As protein: CASSQTPGQGEETQYF.